The clone carrying this T cell receptor beta chain was recorded a few times. The antigen remains undetermined. This record belongs to a study of identical twins. In every case, the donor was a healthy Caucasian. General study findings and limits: Memory repertoires showed no such pattern, whereas abundant cord blood beta clonotypes carried fewer insertions.

A template switching step contributed a universal primer site, while unique molecular identifiers were present in the cDNA. TCRdb ran MiXCR on the 5' RACE reads and lists one entry per CDR3 protein. The data show about 890,000 distinct CDR3 sequences, roughly an eighth seen once. In addition, the sample was reused for a study of yellow fever vaccine responses in identical twins. That paper notes: After vaccination, twins' T cell response reportedly seemed partly convergent, partly personalized.

The sequence derives from a woman in her late teens or twenties in good health. The sequencing input was PBMCs.

The CDR3 DNA reads as TGTGCCAACCAAGACACAGGGGGTACCAATGAGCAGTTCTTC. It translates to CANQDTGGTNEQFF. The V call is TRBV6-4, the J call TRBJ2-1; 8 bases match TRBD1. Trimming removed 10 bases from V and 6 bases from J; junction bases left unmatched: 11. CDR1 is MRHNA, CDR2 SNTAGT, per germline. The CDR3 spans 14 residues.